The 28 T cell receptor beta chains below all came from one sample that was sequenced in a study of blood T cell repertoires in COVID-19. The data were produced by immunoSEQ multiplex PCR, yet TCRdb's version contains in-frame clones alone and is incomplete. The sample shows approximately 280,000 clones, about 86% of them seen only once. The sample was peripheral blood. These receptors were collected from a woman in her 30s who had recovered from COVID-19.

CDR3 bases: TGTGCCAGCAGTTACGGACTCCTCTTCGAGCAGTACTTC. Translation gives CASSYGLLFEQYF. The rearrangement joins TRBV28 to TRBJ2-7; a weak D match, TRBD2 (5 bases). V was clipped by 4 bases and J by 6 bases, with 13 bases between them. This CDR3 region has 13 residues. In germline, CDR1 is MDHEN, CDR2 SYDVKM. Filled out from reference TRBV28 and TRBJ2-7, the complete variable domain reads DVKVTQSSRYLVKRTGEKVFLECVQDMDHENMFWYRQDPGLGLRLIYFSYDVKMKEKGDIPEGYSVSREKKERFSLILESASTNQTSMYLCASSYGLLFEQYFGPGTRLTVT.

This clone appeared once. The CDR3, as DNA: TGTGCCATCAGTGGACAGGGGGGCGGGTCTTCTGAAGCTTTCTTT. Its protein is CAISGQGGGSSEAFF. V is TRBV10-3 and J is TRBJ1-1, with 9 bases lining up with TRBD1. Germline loops: CDR1 ENHRY, CDR2 SYGVKD. V lost 4 bases, J lost 6 bases, and 9 bases stayed unmatched. This CDR3 region has 15 residues.

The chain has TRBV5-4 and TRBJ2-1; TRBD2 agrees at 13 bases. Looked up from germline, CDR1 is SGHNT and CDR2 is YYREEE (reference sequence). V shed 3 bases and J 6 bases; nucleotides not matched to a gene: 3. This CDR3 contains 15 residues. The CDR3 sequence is CASSSGTSGINEQFF. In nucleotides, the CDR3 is TGTGCCAGCAGCTCGGGGACTAGCGGGATCAATGAGCAGTTCTTC.

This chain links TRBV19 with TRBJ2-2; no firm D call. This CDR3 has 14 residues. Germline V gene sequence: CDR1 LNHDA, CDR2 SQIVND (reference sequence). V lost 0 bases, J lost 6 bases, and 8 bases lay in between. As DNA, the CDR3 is TGTGCCAGTAGTATAGATCTGGAGCCCGGGGAGCTGTTTTTT. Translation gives CASSIDLEPGELFF.

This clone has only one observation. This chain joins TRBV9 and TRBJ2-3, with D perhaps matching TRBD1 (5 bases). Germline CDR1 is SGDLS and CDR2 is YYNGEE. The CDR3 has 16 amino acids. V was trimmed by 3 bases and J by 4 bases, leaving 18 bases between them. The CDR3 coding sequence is TGTGCCAGCAGCGGAGGAGATCGAAGGACATCAGATACGCAGTATTTT. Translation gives CASSGGDRRTSDTQYF.

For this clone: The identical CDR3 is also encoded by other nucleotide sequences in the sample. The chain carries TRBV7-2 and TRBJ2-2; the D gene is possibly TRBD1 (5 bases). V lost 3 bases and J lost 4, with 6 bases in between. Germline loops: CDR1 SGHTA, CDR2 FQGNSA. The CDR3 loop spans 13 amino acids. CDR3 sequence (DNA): TGTGCCAGCAGCTTTAGGGGCACCGGGGAGCTGTTTTTT. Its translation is CASSFRGTGELFF.

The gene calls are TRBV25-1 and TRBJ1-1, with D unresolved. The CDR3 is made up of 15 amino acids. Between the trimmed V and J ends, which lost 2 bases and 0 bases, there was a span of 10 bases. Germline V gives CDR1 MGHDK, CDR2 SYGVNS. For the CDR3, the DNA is TGTGCCAGCAGTGAACACGACACTCTGAACACTGAAGCTTTCTTT. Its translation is CASSEHDTLNTEAFF.

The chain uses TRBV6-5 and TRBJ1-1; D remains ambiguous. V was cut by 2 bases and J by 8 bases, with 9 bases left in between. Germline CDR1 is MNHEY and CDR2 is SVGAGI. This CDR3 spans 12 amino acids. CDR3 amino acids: CASSYMAGEAFF. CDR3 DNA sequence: TGTGCCAGCAGTTACATGGCGGGGGAAGCTTTCTTT.

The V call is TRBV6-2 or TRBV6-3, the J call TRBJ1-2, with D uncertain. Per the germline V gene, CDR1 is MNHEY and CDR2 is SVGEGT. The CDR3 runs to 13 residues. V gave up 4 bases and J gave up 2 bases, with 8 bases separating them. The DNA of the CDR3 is TGTGCCAGCAGTTTGCCAGAAAACTATGGCTACACCTTC. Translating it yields CASSLPENYGYTF.

The CDR3 bases are TGCGCCAGCTTTCAGGGGGCGGGAGAAGAGACCCAGTACTTC. Its protein product is CASFQGAGEETQYF. The gene calls are TRBV10-2 and TRBJ2-5; the D gene is possibly TRBD1 (8 bases). CDR1 is WSHSY, CDR2 SAAADI, per germline. This CDR3 spans 14 amino acids. With 8 bases removed from V and 3 bases from J, the gap between germline ends came to 16 bases.

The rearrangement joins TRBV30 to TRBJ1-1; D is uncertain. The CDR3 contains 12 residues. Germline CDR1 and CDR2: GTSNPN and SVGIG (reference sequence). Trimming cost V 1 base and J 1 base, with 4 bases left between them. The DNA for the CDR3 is TGTGCCTGGAGTGACAGGAACACTGAAGCTTTCTTT. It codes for CAWSDRNTEAFF.

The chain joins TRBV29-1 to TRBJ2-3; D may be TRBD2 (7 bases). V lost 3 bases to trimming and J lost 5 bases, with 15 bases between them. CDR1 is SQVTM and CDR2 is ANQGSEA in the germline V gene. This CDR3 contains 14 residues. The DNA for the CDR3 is TGCAGCGTTGACACCGGGGGGCCCCTAGATACGCAGTATTTT. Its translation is CSVDTGGPLDTQYF.

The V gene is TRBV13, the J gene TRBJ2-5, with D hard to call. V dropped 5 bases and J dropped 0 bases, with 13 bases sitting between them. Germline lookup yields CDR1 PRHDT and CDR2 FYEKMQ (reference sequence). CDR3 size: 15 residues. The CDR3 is CASSPKNWYQETQYF. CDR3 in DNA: TGTGCCAGCAGCCCTAAAAACTGGTACCAAGAGACCCAGTACTTC.

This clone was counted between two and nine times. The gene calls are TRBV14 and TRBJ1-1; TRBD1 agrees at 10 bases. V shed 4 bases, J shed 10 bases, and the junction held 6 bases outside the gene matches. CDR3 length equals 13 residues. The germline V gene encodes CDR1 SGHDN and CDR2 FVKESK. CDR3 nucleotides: TGTGCCAGCAGCCCGACAGGGGGCGGTTCAGCTTTCTTT. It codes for CASSPTGGGSAFF.

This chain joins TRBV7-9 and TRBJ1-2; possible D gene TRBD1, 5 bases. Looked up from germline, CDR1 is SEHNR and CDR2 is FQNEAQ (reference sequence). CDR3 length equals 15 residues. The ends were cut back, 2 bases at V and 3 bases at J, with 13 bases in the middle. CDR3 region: CASSLPGRADYGYTF. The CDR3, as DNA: TGTGCCAGCAGCTTACCCGGCAGGGCAGACTATGGCTACACCTTC.

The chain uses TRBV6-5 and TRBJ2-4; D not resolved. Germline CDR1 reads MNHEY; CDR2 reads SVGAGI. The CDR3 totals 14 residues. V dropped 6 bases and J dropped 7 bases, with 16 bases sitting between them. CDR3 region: CASRGFADGNIQYF. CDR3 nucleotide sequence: TGTGCCAGCAGGGGTTTCGCCGACGGGAACATTCAGTACTTC.

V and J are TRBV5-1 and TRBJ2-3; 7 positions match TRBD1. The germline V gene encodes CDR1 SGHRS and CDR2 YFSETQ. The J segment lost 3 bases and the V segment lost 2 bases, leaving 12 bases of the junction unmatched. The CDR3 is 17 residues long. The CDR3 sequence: CASSLSGFGTDTDTQYF. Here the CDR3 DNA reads TGCGCCAGCAGCTTAAGTGGTTTCGGGACAGATACAGATACGCAGTATTTT.

The CDR3 sequence is CSVSGTSGDTQYF. The DNA of the CDR3 is TGCAGCGTGTCCGGGACTAGCGGAGATACGCAGTATTTT. The chain couples TRBV29-1 to TRBJ2-3, with TRBD2 matching over 11 bases. The ends lost 6 bases at V and 5 bases at J; junction bases unmatched: 4. The CDR3 extends over 13 amino acids. In germline, CDR1 is SQVTM, CDR2 ANQGSEA.

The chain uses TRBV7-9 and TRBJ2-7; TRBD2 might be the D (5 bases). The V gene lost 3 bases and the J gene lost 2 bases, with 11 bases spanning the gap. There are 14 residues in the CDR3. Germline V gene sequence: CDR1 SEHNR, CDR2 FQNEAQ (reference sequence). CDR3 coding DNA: TGTGCCAGCAGCTTGTCGCTAGCCGCCTACGAGCAGTACTTC. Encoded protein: CASSLSLAAYEQYF.

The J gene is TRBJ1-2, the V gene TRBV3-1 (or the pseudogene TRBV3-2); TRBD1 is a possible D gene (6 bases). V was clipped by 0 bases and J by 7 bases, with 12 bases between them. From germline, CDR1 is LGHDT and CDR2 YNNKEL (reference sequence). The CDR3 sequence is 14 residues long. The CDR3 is CASSQDWGLGGYTF. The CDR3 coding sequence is TGTGCCAGCAGCCAAGACTGGGGGCTGGGTGGCTACACCTTC.

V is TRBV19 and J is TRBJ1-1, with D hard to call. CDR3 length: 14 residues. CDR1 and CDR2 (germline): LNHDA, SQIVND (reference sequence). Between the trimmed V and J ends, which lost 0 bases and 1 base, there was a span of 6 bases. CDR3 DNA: TGTGCCAGTAGTATAGATGGAGAGAACACTGAAGCTTTCTTT. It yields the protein CASSIDGENTEAFF.

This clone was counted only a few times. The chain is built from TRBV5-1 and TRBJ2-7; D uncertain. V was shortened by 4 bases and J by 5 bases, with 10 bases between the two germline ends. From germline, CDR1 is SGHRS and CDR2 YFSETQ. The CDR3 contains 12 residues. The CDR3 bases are TGCGCCAGCAGCGCGGCCCGCGACGAGCAGTACTTC. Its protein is CASSAARDEQYF.

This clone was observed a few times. CDR3 protein: CASSDGLAGVNEQFF. For the CDR3, the DNA is TGTGCCAGCAGCGATGGACTAGCGGGAGTCAATGAGCAGTTCTTC. This chain links TRBV5-4 with TRBJ2-1, with 13 bases identical to TRBD2. The V segment lost 4 bases and the J segment 6 bases; nucleotides outside the gene matches: 4. The CDR3 is 15 residues long. Germline V CDR1 and CDR2: SGHNT, YYREEE (reference sequence).

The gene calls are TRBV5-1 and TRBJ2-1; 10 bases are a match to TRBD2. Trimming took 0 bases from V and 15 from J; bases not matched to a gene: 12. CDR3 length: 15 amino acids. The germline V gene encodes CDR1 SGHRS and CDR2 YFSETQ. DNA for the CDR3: TGCGCCAGCAGCTTGGAATCCGCTAGCGGGGGCCCCGCGTTCTTC. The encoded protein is CASSLESASGGPAFF.

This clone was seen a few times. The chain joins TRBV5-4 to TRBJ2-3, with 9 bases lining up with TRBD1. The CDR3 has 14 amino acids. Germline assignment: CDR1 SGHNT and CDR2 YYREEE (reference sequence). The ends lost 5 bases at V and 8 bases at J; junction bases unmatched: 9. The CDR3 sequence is CASSLTGGVVTQYF. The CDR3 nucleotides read TGTGCCAGCAGTCTGACAGGGGGGGTAGTTACGCAGTATTTT.

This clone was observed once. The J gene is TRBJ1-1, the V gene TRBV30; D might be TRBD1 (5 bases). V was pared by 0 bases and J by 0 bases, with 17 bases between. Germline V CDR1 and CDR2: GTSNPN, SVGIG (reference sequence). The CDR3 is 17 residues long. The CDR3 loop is CAWSVSDTPLMNTEAFF. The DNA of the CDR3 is TGTGCCTGGAGTGTATCGGACACCCCTCTAATGAACACTGAAGCTTTCTTT.

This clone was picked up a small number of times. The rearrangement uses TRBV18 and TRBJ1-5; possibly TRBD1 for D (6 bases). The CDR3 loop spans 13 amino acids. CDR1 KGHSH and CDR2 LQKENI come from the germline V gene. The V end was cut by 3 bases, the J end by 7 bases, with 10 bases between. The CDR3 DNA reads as TGTGCCAGCTCACCCGGGACACTCCAGCCCCAGCATTTT. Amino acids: CASSPGTLQPQHF. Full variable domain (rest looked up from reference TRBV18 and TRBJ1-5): NAGVMQNPRHLVRRRGQEARLRCSPMKGHSHVYWYRQLPEEGLKFMVYLQKENIIDESGMPKERFSAEFPKEGPSILRIQQVVRGDSAAYFCASSPGTLQPQHFGDGTRLSIL.

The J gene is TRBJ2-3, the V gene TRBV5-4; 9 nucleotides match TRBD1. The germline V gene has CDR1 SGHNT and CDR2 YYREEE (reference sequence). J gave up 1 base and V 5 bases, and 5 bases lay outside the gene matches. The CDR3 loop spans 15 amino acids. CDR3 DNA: TGTGCCAGCAGTCCGGGACAGGGTCGCACAGATACGCAGTATTTT. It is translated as CASSPGQGRTDTQYF.